The clone carrying this TCR beta chain was seen only once. The data stem from a study of blood T cell repertoires in COVID-19. Study context: Researchers got acute and convalescent COVID-19 samples from the United States, Italy and Spain.

V was clipped by 4 bases and J by 8 bases; unmatched bases: 12. CDR1 and CDR2 (germline): LNHDA, SQIVND (reference sequence). The length of the CDR3 is 16 residues. Original analysis: Reference gene primer amplification gave nucleated cell count estimates. TCRdb's copy holds only in-frame clones and misses some; the assay was immunoSEQ multiplex PCR. Clonal size and the V and J genes are those of that table, whereas D and trimming came from the DNA. The data hold some 150,000 clones, with 84% observed a single time. This TCR came from a man in his 70s with acute or convalescent COVID-19. Sequenced material: peripheral blood. This chain connects TRBV19 to TRBJ1-4, with TRBD1 identical over 8 bases. CDR3 coding DNA: TGTGCCAGTAGTAGCCACCGCGGACAGGGAGGCGAAAAACTGTTTTTT. Its protein product is CASSSHRGQGGEKLFF.